This TCR beta chain was sequenced in a study of T-cell reconstitution after alpha-beta-depleted transplantation in children. TCRbeta library preparation incorporated unique molecular identifiers. TCRdb re-derived calls from the PCR reads in MiXCR, one entry per CDR3 protein. Of about 420,000 distinct CDR3 sequences in the sample, 15% to 20% were seen once. This clonotype has just a few counts. Germline trimming cut 5 bases from V and 1 base from J; bases unmatched to any gene: 3. This CDR3 has 14 residues. This clonotype was sampled from a boy in the first two years of life who had a stem cell transplant for Wiskott-Aldrich syndrome, so the T cells may come from the graft donor. The rearrangement links TRBV12-3 or TRBV12-4 to TRBJ1-1; 8 bases map to TRBD1. Sequenced material: PBMCs, mostly from graft donor cells, taken 360 days after TCRalphabeta/CD19-depleted stem cell transplant. CDR3 protein: CASSKQGGNTEAFF. CDR3 bases: TGTGCCAGCAGTAAACAGGGGGGGAACACTGAAGCTTTCTTT.